This T cell receptor beta chain appears in the sequencing data of a study of cytomegalovirus exposure and HLA in healthy donors. Study outcomes and limitations: Using a false discovery rate of 0.05, a later analysis showed that 15,000 to 20,000 TCR beta sequences were associated with HLA alleles. A later analysis by the authors found several of the most significant clusters apparently linked to common viral pathogens.

PCR amplification relied on 60 Vbeta primers (plus 13 Jbeta primers). Clones were read by immunoSEQ multiplex PCR, and TCRdb kept only the in-frame ones, dropping some. The data show 150,000 to 200,000 clones, less than 80% seen once. In regard to this clone: Its antigen is unknown.

Germline assignment: CDR1 SGHRS and CDR2 YFSETQ. This CDR3 is built from 14 residues. V was trimmed by 4 bases and J by 2 bases, leaving 13 bases between them. Material: PBMCs. This TCR came from a woman aged 35 to 49 in good health and CMV-seronegative. V is TRBV5-1 and J is TRBJ2-7, with D possibly being TRBD1 (6 bases). CDR3 DNA sequence: TGCGCCAGCAGCGGACAAGGGGGAGCCTACGAGCAGTACTTC. Protein: CASSGQGGAYEQYF.